The 10 T cell receptor beta chains reported below all come from one sample, sequenced in a study of control samples from healthy donors and cancer patients (dated by TCRdb to about 2020). Libraries were made using the immunoSEQ multiplex PCR assay. As stored in TCRdb, this immuneACCESS dataset retains in-frame rearrangements with V and J assigned. A fraction of the clones does not appear; measured against another copy, unresolved V genes explain less than half of the discrepancy, and the remainder lacks a known reason. Present in this sample are about 200,000 clones, over 80% of which were seen just once. The ten largest clones add up to 1.8% of the sample. Sequencing was done on a sample of blood. The receptors were gathered from a man between 25 and 39 years old in good health.

V and J are TRBV24-1 and TRBJ1-2, with a tentative D call TRBD1 (5 bases). The CDR3 has 14 amino acids. Germline values: CDR1 KGHDR, CDR2 SFDVKD. The V end lost 2 bases, the J end lost 4 bases, and 10 bases lay between the germline ends. CDR3 amino acids: CATSDSARAYGYTF. CDR3 DNA sequence: TGTGCCACCAGTGATTCGGCCAGGGCCTATGGCTACACCTTC.

J is TRBJ2-7 and V is TRBV28; D is unresolved. CDR3 length: 13 amino acids. V lost 10 bases and J 0 bases, leaving 13 bases between the germline ends. Germline V CDR1 and CDR2: MDHEN, SYDVKM. Written as DNA, the CDR3 is TGTGCCACCATACACACTAACTCCTACGAGCAGTACTTC. This sequence encodes CATIHTNSYEQYF.

This clone was seen more than once but under ten times. The genes are TRBV2 and TRBJ1-4; a possible D gene is TRBD1 (5 bases). Germline CDR1 SNHLY, CDR2 FYNNEI. CDR3 length equals 15 residues. Trimming took off 3 bases at V and 0 bases at J, with 8 bases between the two ends. The CDR3 DNA sequence: TGTGCCAGCAGTGACCGACAGTCAACTAATGAAAAACTGTTTTTT. Translated, it gives CASSDRQSTNEKLFF.

V is TRBV10-1 and J is TRBJ1-2; TRBD1 aligns across 8 bases. This CDR3 is built from 15 residues. V shed 10 bases and J 4 bases; nucleotides not matched to a gene: 14. CDR1 is WNHNN and CDR2 is SYGVQD in the germline V gene (reference sequence). CDR3: CATSRGAGGSYGYTF. CDR3 bases: TGCGCCACCTCGAGGGGGGCAGGGGGCTCCTATGGCTACACCTTC.

The chain uses TRBV5-1 and TRBJ2-3; D remains ambiguous. V was shortened by 3 bases and J by 6 bases, with 20 bases between the two germline ends. This CDR3 is built from 16 residues. Germline V gives CDR1 SGHRS, CDR2 YFSETQ. CDR3 coding DNA: TGCGCCAGCAGCTCGGCCATGTACCAACTTGTGGATACGCAGTATTTT. Protein sequence: CASSSAMYQLVDTQYF.

This chain connects TRBV3-1 (or the pseudogene TRBV3-2) to TRBJ1-1; 9 bases match TRBD1. Germline assignment: CDR1 LGHDT and CDR2 YNNKEL (reference sequence). The CDR3 runs 18 residues. Trimming at V came to 4 bases and at J to 2 bases, leaving 14 bases not matched to a gene. The CDR3 reads CASSLLLAGTGINTEAFF. The CDR3 DNA follows: TGTGCCAGCAGCCTATTACTCGCCGGGACAGGGATCAACACTGAAGCTTTCTTT.

This clone has a single count. The CDR3 sequence is CASSPGAGSSVYTF. CDR3 in DNA: TGCGCCAGCAGCCCGGGAGCGGGTTCCTCCGTTTACACCTTC. The chain recombines TRBV5-1 with TRBJ1-2; D is uncertain. Deletions cut 4 bases from V and 11 bases from J, with 21 bases between. Germline-derived CDR1 and CDR2 are SGHRS and YFSETQ. The CDR3 totals 14 residues.

The chain uses TRBV5-1 and TRBJ1-1; no clear D gene. This CDR3 spans 12 amino acids. Trimming removed 4 bases from V and 4 bases from J, with 8 bases in between. Germline V CDR1 and CDR2: SGHRS, YFSETQ. CDR3 amino acids: CASSPDPTEAFF. The CDR3 bases are TGCGCCAGCAGCCCGGACCCCACTGAAGCTTTCTTT.

The chain links TRBV5-6 to TRBJ1-1, with D unclear. Germline V gene lookup returns CDR1 SGHDT and CDR2 YYEEEE. The V end was cut by 0 bases, the J end by 0 bases, with 9 bases between. The CDR3 sequence is 15 residues long. CDR3 nucleotide sequence: TGTGCCAGCAGCTTGGTGCCAGGCGTGAACACTGAAGCTTTCTTT. Its protein is CASSLVPGVNTEAFF.

Of note for this clone: Compared with germline, one end of the junction differs, possibly owing to a read error. The rearrangement links TRBV7-9 to TRBJ2-7, with D tentatively TRBD1 (5 bases). CDR3 size: 13 residues. Germline assignment: CDR1 SEHNR and CDR2 FQNEAQ (reference sequence). DNA of the CDR3: TGTGCCAGCAGTCAGACCCATCGACAGATAGTCCACTTC. It is translated as CASSQTHRQIVHF.